The 16 T cell receptor beta chains below all came from one sample that was sequenced in a study of cytomegalovirus exposure and HLA in healthy donors. PCR employed 60 Vbeta and 13 Jbeta primers. Sequencing was performed with immunoSEQ multiplex PCR; in TCRdb, only in-frame clones are kept and a portion is missing. Here the sample spans 150,000 or so clones, 70% to 85% being singletons. The sample consisted of PBMCs. The receptors stem from a man aged 45-60 years in good health and CMV-seropositive.

The chain is built from TRBV5-1 and TRBJ2-5; D may be TRBD1 (7 bases). CDR1 is SGHRS, CDR2 YFSETQ, per germline. The CDR3 has 15 amino acids. V lost 0 bases, J lost 2 bases, and 11 bases lay in between. CDR3 sequence reads: CASSLGQGGQETQYF. The CDR3 DNA reads as TGCGCCAGCAGCTTGGGACAGGGAGGACAAGAGACCCAGTACTTC.

The chain joins TRBV7-2 to TRBJ1-4, with a tentative D call TRBD1 (6 bases). V lost 4 bases to trimming and J lost 4 bases, with 13 bases between them. The CDR3 runs to 15 residues. CDR1 is SGHTA and CDR2 is FQGNSA in the germline V gene. The CDR3 is CASSSRGGHNEKLFF. CDR3 bases: TGTGCCAGCAGCTCCCGGGGGGGCCATAATGAAAAACTGTTTTTT.

In DNA, the CDR3 is TGCGCCAGCAGCCAAGCGACAACAGGGGGCTATGGCTACACCTTC. Amino acids: CASSQATTGGYGYTF. This rearrangement joins TRBV4-3 to TRBJ1-2; 8 bases match TRBD1. The V gene end was trimmed by 1 base and the J gene end by 4 bases; junction bases not matched to a gene: 5. This CDR3 is built from 15 residues. CDR1 and CDR2 from the germline V gene are LGHNA and YSLEER.

This chain links TRBV28 with TRBJ1-2; TRBD1 aligns across 9 bases. J lost 4 bases, V lost 6 bases, and 6 bases had no gene match. Germline V lookup: CDR1 MDHEN, CDR2 SYDVKM. The CDR3 has 14 amino acids. The CDR3 loop reads CASSLGQGSYGYTF. The DNA for the CDR3 is TGTGCCAGCAGCCTCGGACAGGGGTCCTATGGCTACACCTTC.

This CDR3 reads CASSLSNPYEQYF. CDR3 DNA sequence: TGTGCCAGCAGCTTGAGCAACCCCTACGAGCAGTACTTC. The chain is built from TRBV5-4 and TRBJ2-7; D is unclear. The CDR3 runs 13 residues. The germline CDR1 and CDR2 sequences are SGHNT and YYREEE (reference sequence). The V and J ends lost 1 base and 2 bases respectively, with 7 bases between them.

The chain combines TRBV5-4 with TRBJ1-1, with 11 bases aligning to TRBD1. CDR3 length: 17 residues. CDR1 is SGHNT, CDR2 YYREEE, per germline (reference sequence). With V trimmed by 1 base and J by 5 bases, 10 bases remained unmatched. The CDR3 loop reads CASSLSIGTGGRTEAFF. The CDR3 DNA follows: TGTGCCAGCAGCTTGTCAATTGGGACAGGGGGTAGGACTGAAGCTTTCTTT.

V is TRBV7-2 and J is TRBJ2-5; no reliable D call. CDR1 is SGHTA and CDR2 is FQGNSA in the germline V gene. The V gene lost 2 bases and the J gene lost 4 bases, with 14 bases spanning the gap. This CDR3 has 15 amino acids. The CDR3 region has the DNA TGTGCCAGCAGCTTATCGACTTTCACCAGAGAGACCCAGTACTTC. This translates into CASSLSTFTRETQYF. Together with reference TRBV7-2 and TRBJ2-5, the CDR3 gives the full variable domain: GAGVSQSPSNKVTEKGKDVELRCDPISGHTALYWYRQSLGQGLEFLIYFQGNSAPDKSGLPSDRFSAERTGGSVSTLTIQRTQQEDSAVYLCASSLSTFTRETQYFGPGTRLLVL.

The chain joins TRBV6-1 to TRBJ2-3, with D uncertain. The CDR3 is 14 amino acids. The germline V and J ends were trimmed by 7 bases and 3 bases, with 14 bases remaining between them. CDR1 and CDR2 from the germline V gene are MNHNS and SASEGT. This CDR3 reads CASTFGQVTDTQYF. CDR3 nucleotide sequence: TGTGCCAGCACCTTTGGGCAGGTTACAGATACGCAGTATTTT.

The J gene is TRBJ1-6, the V gene TRBV7-9; 8 bases are a match to TRBD1. The CDR3 loop spans 17 amino acids. Germline values: CDR1 SEHNR, CDR2 FQNEAQ (reference sequence). With 5 bases clipped from V and 9 bases from J, the junction kept 15 bases outside the gene matches. The CDR3 reads CASSHFVQGGAGSPLHF. The CDR3 DNA reads as TGTGCCAGCAGCCATTTTGTACAGGGGGGCGCTGGTTCACCCCTCCACTTT. Combining the CDR3 with reference TRBV7-9 and TRBJ1-6 gives the whole variable domain DTGVSQNPRHKITKRGQNVTFRCDPISEHNRLYWYRQTLGQGPEFLTYFQNEAQLEKSRLLSDRFSAERPKGSFSTLEIQRTEQGDSAMYLCASSHFVQGGAGSPLHFGNGTRLTVT.

This chain connects TRBV27 to TRBJ2-1, with D unresolved. Germline CDR1 and CDR2: MNHEY and SMNVEV (reference sequence). This CDR3 contains 14 residues. V lost 0 bases and J 5 bases, leaving 8 bases between the germline ends. The CDR3: CASSLSARNNEQFF. As DNA, the CDR3 is TGTGCCAGCAGTTTATCGGCCAGGAACAATGAGCAGTTCTTC.

The rearrangement joins TRBV18 to TRBJ1-1, with TRBD1 as a possible D gene (5 bases). Trimming stripped 2 bases from V and 3 bases from J, with 16 bases between. CDR1 is KGHSH and CDR2 is LQKENI in the germline V gene. This CDR3 has 16 amino acids. The CDR3 DNA reads as TGTGCCAGCTCACCAACGGTTCCGGGGGTGGACACTGAAGCTTTCTTT. Its translation: CASSPTVPGVDTEAFF.

With regard to this clone: This same CDR3 is encoded by further DNA sequences in the sample. This chain uses TRBV5-1 with TRBJ2-3; tentatively, D is TRBD1 (5 bases). The CDR3 is made up of 15 amino acids. Germline loops: CDR1 SGHRS, CDR2 YFSETQ. V gave up 0 bases and J gave up 1 base, with 9 bases separating them. CDR3 in amino acids: CASSLAGRGTDTQYF. The CDR3 region has the DNA TGCGCCAGCAGCTTGGCAGGGCGTGGCACAGATACGCAGTATTTT.

This sequence joins TRBV7-9 and TRBJ1-5; weak D call: TRBD1 (5 bases). The CDR3 is 16 residues long. V was pared by 3 bases and J by 11 bases, with 23 bases between. Looked up from germline, CDR1 is SEHNR and CDR2 is FQNEAQ (reference sequence). The CDR3 region is CASSFAGGVGGEAQHF. For the CDR3, the DNA is TGTGCCAGCAGCTTCGCCGGCGGGGTCGGGGGAGAGGCCCAGCATTTT.

This clone turned up a few times. The CDR3 loop reads CASSVGGGWDTQYF. CDR3 nucleotide sequence: TGTGCCAGCAGTGTCGGGGGTGGATGGGATACGCAGTATTTT. The chain joins TRBV2 to TRBJ2-3; TRBD2 is a possible D gene (6 bases). There are 14 residues in the CDR3. The V gene lost 4 bases and the J gene lost 6 bases, with 14 bases spanning the gap. The germline V gene has CDR1 SNHLY and CDR2 FYNNEI. The full variable domain, in which reference TRBV2 and TRBJ2-3 provide the parts outside the CDR3, is EPEVTQTPSHQVTQMGQEVILRCVPISNHLYFYWYRQILGQKVEFLVSFYNNEISEKSEIFDDQFSVERPDGSNFTLKIRSTKLEDSAMYFCASSVGGGWDTQYFGPGTRLTVL.

CDR3 coding DNA: TGTGCCAGCAGTTACTCGCGGGAAAGCAATCAGCCCCAGCATTTT. Translation gives CASSYSRESNQPQHF. The chain has TRBV6-5 and TRBJ1-5; the D is unclear. From germline, CDR1 is MNHEY and CDR2 SVGAGI. Deletions cut 0 bases from V and 1 base from J, with 7 bases between. The CDR3 is 15 amino acids.

The sample holds a few counts of this clone. The rearrangement joins TRBV2 to TRBJ2-5, with TRBD1 as a possible D gene (7 bases). Germline V gene data show CDR1 as SNHLY and CDR2 as FYNNEI. V was clipped by 4 bases and J by 3 bases, with 15 bases between them. This CDR3 region has 15 residues. Here the CDR3 DNA reads TGTGCCAGCAGTGGGTGGAGGGGGCCCAAAGAGACCCAGTACTTC. The encoded protein is CASSGWRGPKETQYF.